What follows are 24 T cell receptor beta chains derived from one specimen sequenced in a study of T cell responses to AZD1222 COVID-19 vaccine. Sequencing was performed with immunoSEQ multiplex PCR; in TCRdb, only in-frame clones are kept and a portion is missing. This sample yields around 100,000 clones, of which about 87% are seen a single time; just over 4% belongs to the top ten. The material was peripheral blood, obtained on day 0 of MenACWY control vaccination. All receptors derive from an adult in good health.

This rearrangement joins TRBV5-1 to TRBJ1-6; D ambiguous. V lost 4 bases and J lost 9, with 11 bases in between. Germline V gene sequence: CDR1 SGHRS, CDR2 YFSETQ. The CDR3 runs 13 residues. CDR3 bases: TGCGCCAGCAGCAAGGCCCCTGGTTCACCCCTCCACTTT. Amino acids: CASSKAPGSPLHF.

This clone was seen a single time. The rearrangement joins TRBV5-6 to TRBJ2-7, with D perhaps matching TRBD1 or TRBD2 (6 bases each). Germline CDR1 is SGHDT and CDR2 is YYEEEE. The CDR3 is 15 residues long. V lost 0 bases, J lost 3 bases, and 13 bases lay in between. CDR3 in DNA: TGTGCCAGCAGCTTGGTGGCAGGGGAGGACTACGAGCAGTACTTC. It yields the protein CASSLVAGEDYEQYF. Full variable domain (rest looked up from reference TRBV5-6 and TRBJ2-7): DAGVTQSPTHLIKTRGQQVTLRCSPKSGHDTVSWYQQALGQGPQFIFQYYEEEERQRGNFPDRFSGHQFPNYSSELNVNALLLGDSALYLCASSLVAGEDYEQYFGPGTRLTVT.

V is TRBV6-5 and J is TRBJ1-1; D may be TRBD1 (5 bases). V was clipped by 6 bases and J by 4 bases, with 12 bases between them. The germline V gene has CDR1 MNHEY and CDR2 SVGAGI. The CDR3 spans 13 residues. CDR3 sequence reads: CASRPRVGTEAFF. Here the CDR3 DNA reads TGTGCCAGCAGACCCAGGGTTGGCACTGAAGCTTTCTTT.

The V gene is TRBV29-1, the J gene TRBJ1-2, with D uncertain. Germline lookup yields CDR1 SQVTM and CDR2 ANQGSEA. The CDR3 contains 16 residues. Between the trimmed V and J ends, which lost 4 bases and 4 bases, there was a span of 22 bases. This chain's CDR3 is CSVAPGPIRGGYGYTF. Written as DNA, the CDR3 is TGCAGCGTTGCGCCGGGCCCCATTCGTGGAGGCTATGGCTACACCTTC. Variable domain in full (rest from reference TRBV29-1 and TRBJ1-2): SAVISQKPSRDICQRGTSLTIQCQVDSQVTMMFWYRQQPGQSLTLIATANQGSEATYESGFVIDKFPISRPNLTFSTLTVSNMSPEDSSIYLCSVAPGPIRGGYGYTFGSGTRLTVV.

This chain uses TRBV5-1 with TRBJ2-7; tentatively, D is TRBD1 or TRBD2 (5 bases each). This CDR3 is 14 amino acids long. Germline V gives CDR1 SGHRS, CDR2 YFSETQ. The germline V and J ends were trimmed by 6 bases and 2 bases, with 15 bases remaining between them. CDR3 DNA sequence: TGCGCCAGCAAACCCGGGACGGCACCCTACGAGCAGTACTTC. Encoded protein: CASKPGTAPYEQYF.

This chain joins TRBV4-1 and TRBJ1-2; D might be TRBD1 (5 bases). The CDR3 consists of 12 residues. Deletions cut 3 bases from V and 5 bases from J, with 7 bases between. Looked up from germline, CDR1 is MGHRA and CDR2 is YSYEKL. The DNA for the CDR3 is TGCGCCAGCAGCCAGGGGGATTATGGCTACACCTTC. It codes for CASSQGDYGYTF.

This chain joins TRBV6-2 or TRBV6-3 and TRBJ2-7; D unresolved. Per germline, CDR1 MNHEY and CDR2 SVGEGT. The germline V and J ends were trimmed by 6 bases and 6 bases, with 12 bases remaining between them. The CDR3 sequence is 12 residues long. The CDR3 bases are TGTGCCAGCAGCCCTTTCTCCCTCGAGCAGTACTTC. It translates to CASSPFSLEQYF.

This sequence joins TRBV6-5 and TRBJ1-1; the D gene is possibly TRBD1 (6 bases). V lost 5 bases to trimming and J lost 5 bases, with 9 bases between them. The CDR3 loop spans 12 amino acids. Germline loops: CDR1 MNHEY, CDR2 SVGAGI. The CDR3 protein is CASSPTGTEAFF. In DNA form, the CDR3 reads TGTGCCAGCAGTCCTACAGGGACTGAAGCTTTCTTT.

V and J are TRBV19 and TRBJ1-1; no definite D call. The germline CDR1 and CDR2 sequences are LNHDA and SQIVND (reference sequence). The CDR3 is made up of 14 amino acids. Trimming removed 3 bases at V and 1 base at J, with 9 bases between. CDR3 region: CASSINPRNTEAFF. CDR3 nucleotides: TGTGCCAGTAGTATTAACCCTAGGAACACTGAAGCTTTCTTT.

The chain uses TRBV7-9 and TRBJ1-1; D is possibly TRBD1 (5 bases). V was cut by 4 bases and J by 8 bases, with 14 bases left in between. The CDR3 runs 13 residues. The germline V gene has CDR1 SEHNR and CDR2 FQNEAQ (reference sequence). This CDR3 reads CASSSYGQGEAFF. In DNA form, the CDR3 reads TGTGCCAGCAGCTCCTACGGACAAGGGGAAGCTTTCTTT.

The chain combines TRBV6-5 with TRBJ2-5; 9 bases fit TRBD1. With 6 bases clipped from V and 5 bases from J, the junction kept 7 bases outside the gene matches. Germline CDR1 and CDR2: MNHEY and SVGAGI. The CDR3 length is 14 residues. CDR3 in DNA: TGTGCCAGCAGGGAGACAGGGGGAAGGGAGACCCAGTACTTC. Protein sequence: CASRETGGRETQYF.

The rearrangement links TRBV30 to TRBJ2-3; D possibly corresponds to TRBD2 (5 bases). The CDR3 is made up of 13 amino acids. Per the germline V gene, CDR1 is GTSNPN and CDR2 is SVGIG (reference sequence). With 2 bases removed from V and 3 bases from J, the gap between germline ends came to 9 bases. The CDR3 bases are TGTGCCTGGAGTCGGACTGGTACAGATACGCAGTATTTT. It encodes CAWSRTGTDTQYF.

The chain has TRBV7-2 and TRBJ1-5; D is unclear. Trimming removed 4 bases from V and 7 bases from J, with 11 bases in between. The CDR3 consists of 13 residues. Germline CDR1 SGHTA, CDR2 FQGNSA. CDR3 nucleotide sequence: TGTGCCAGCAGCTCCGGGCGTGAACAGCCCCAGCATTTT. Its translation: CASSSGREQPQHF.

CDR3 sequence (DNA): TGCAGTGCTAGAGAGGGGCGTGAAGCTTTCTTT. The encoded protein is CSAREGREAFF. The chain couples TRBV20-1 to TRBJ1-1, with D tentatively TRBD1 (5 bases). Germline CDR1 reads DFQATT; CDR2 reads SNEGSKA (reference sequence). V lost 0 bases to trimming and J lost 7 bases, with 6 bases between them. CDR3 size: 11 residues.

The CDR3 protein is CASSYASERNIQYF. The CDR3 region has the DNA TGTGCCAGCAGTTACGCTAGCGAGCGAAACATTCAGTACTTC. This rearrangement joins TRBV6-5 to TRBJ2-4, with D tentatively TRBD2 (6 bases). Trimming cost V 2 bases and J 6 bases, with 11 bases left between them. Per the germline V gene, CDR1 is MNHEY and CDR2 is SVGAGI. The CDR3 spans 14 residues.

The chain links TRBV6-5 to TRBJ1-5; 7 nucleotides line up with TRBD1. Trimming cost V 2 bases and J 4 bases; bases outside gene matches: 8. Per germline, CDR1 MNHEY and CDR2 SVGAGI. The CDR3 consists of 16 residues. This CDR3 is CASSYAFDRENQPQHF. In DNA, the CDR3 is TGTGCCAGCAGTTACGCGTTCGACAGGGAAAATCAGCCCCAGCATTTT.

For the CDR3, the DNA is TGTGCCAGCAGCCTCGTAGGAGGGGGGCTCTTAACCGGGGAGCTGTTTTTT. Translated: CASSLVGGGLLTGELFF. The chain carries TRBV3-1 (or the pseudogene TRBV3-2) and TRBJ2-2; D may correspond to TRBD1 or TRBD2 (6 bases each). The ends were cut back, 4 bases at V and 5 bases at J, with 20 bases in the middle. The CDR3 length is 17 residues. CDR1 is LGHDT and CDR2 is YNNKEL in the germline V gene (reference sequence).

V is TRBV7-9 and J is TRBJ2-7; 13 bases fit TRBD2. This CDR3 region has 14 residues. Losses at the gene ends were 9 bases for V and 6 bases for J; bases not matched to a gene: 8. CDR1 is SEHNR and CDR2 is FQNEAQ in the germline V gene (reference sequence). The CDR3 loop is CARTSGLAGSEQYF. In DNA form, the CDR3 reads TGTGCCAGGACCTCGGGACTAGCGGGGAGCGAGCAGTACTTC. The entire variable domain, with the rest obtained from reference TRBV7-9 and TRBJ2-7, is as follows: DTGVSQNPRHKITKRGQNVTFRCDPISEHNRLYWYRQTLGQGPEFLTYFQNEAQLEKSRLLSDRFSAERPKGSFSTLEIQRTEQGDSAMYLCARTSGLAGSEQYFGPGTRLTVT.

The gene calls are TRBV7-9 and TRBJ1-1; 8 bases agree with TRBD1. Germline CDR1 is SEHNR and CDR2 is FQNEAQ (reference sequence). The length of the CDR3 is 16 residues. V was clipped by 6 bases and J by 0 bases; unmatched bases: 9. CDR3 nucleotide sequence: TGTGCCAGCAGTTTTACAGGGGGTAGCATGAACACTGAAGCTTTCTTT. It codes for CASSFTGGSMNTEAFF.

This rearrangement joins TRBV10-3 to TRBJ2-3, with TRBD1 as a possible D gene (6 bases). The germline V and J ends were trimmed by 3 bases and 7 bases, with 14 bases remaining between them. This CDR3 is built from 14 residues. Germline values: CDR1 ENHRY, CDR2 SYGVKD. The CDR3 loop is CAISDTQGGNTQYF. CDR3 bases: TGTGCCATCAGTGATACACAGGGTGGGAATACGCAGTATTTT.

The chain employs TRBV18 and TRBJ1-6; D might be TRBD1 (5 bases). With 3 bases removed from V and 5 bases from J, the gap between germline ends came to 14 bases. Germline V CDR1 and CDR2: KGHSH, LQKENI. This CDR3 spans 16 amino acids. The CDR3 DNA reads TGTGCCAGCTCACCTGCAGGAGGGGCTAATAATTCACCCCTCCACTTT. Translated: CASSPAGGANNSPLHF.

This chain links TRBV5-6 with TRBJ2-7; a possible D gene is TRBD1 (5 bases). V was shortened by 4 bases and J by 1 base, with 12 bases between the two germline ends. Germline assignment: CDR1 SGHDT and CDR2 YYEEEE. This CDR3 region has 14 residues. Here the CDR3 DNA reads TGTGCCAGCAGCGCCTCAGGGATTTCCTACGAGCAGTACTTC. Translating gives CASSASGISYEQYF.

V usage is TRBV5-1 and J usage is TRBJ1-2; 9 nucleotides agree with TRBD1. Germline trimming cut 6 bases from V and 7 bases from J; bases unmatched to any gene: 19. The CDR3 is 17 amino acids. Germline-derived CDR1 and CDR2 are SGHRS and YFSETQ. CDR3 bases: TGCGCCAGCACCCCCGGGACCGGGACAGGGATCGCGTTTGGCTACACCTTC. This gives the protein CASTPGTGTGIAFGYTF.

This clone was picked up one time. The chain carries TRBV4-3 and TRBJ1-2; 11 bases agree with TRBD1. This CDR3 has 14 residues. V shed 5 bases and J 4 bases; nucleotides not matched to a gene: 3. Germline assignment: CDR1 LGHNA and CDR2 YSLEER. The CDR3 is CASSGGQGAYGYTF. The DNA of the CDR3 is TGCGCCAGCAGCGGAGGACAGGGGGCCTATGGCTACACCTTC.